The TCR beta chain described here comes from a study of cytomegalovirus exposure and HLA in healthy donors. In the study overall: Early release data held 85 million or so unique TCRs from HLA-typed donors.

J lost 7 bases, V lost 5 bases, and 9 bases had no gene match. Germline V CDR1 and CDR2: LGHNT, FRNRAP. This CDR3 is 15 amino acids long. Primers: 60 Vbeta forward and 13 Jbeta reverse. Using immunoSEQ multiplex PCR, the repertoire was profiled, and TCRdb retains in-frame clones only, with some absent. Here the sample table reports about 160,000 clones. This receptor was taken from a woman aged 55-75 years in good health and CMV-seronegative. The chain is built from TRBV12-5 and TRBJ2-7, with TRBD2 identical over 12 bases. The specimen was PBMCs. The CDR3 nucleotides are TGTGCTAGTGGTACTCTAGCGGGAGGGTCTAAAGAGCAGTACTTC. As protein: CASGTLAGGSKEQYF.